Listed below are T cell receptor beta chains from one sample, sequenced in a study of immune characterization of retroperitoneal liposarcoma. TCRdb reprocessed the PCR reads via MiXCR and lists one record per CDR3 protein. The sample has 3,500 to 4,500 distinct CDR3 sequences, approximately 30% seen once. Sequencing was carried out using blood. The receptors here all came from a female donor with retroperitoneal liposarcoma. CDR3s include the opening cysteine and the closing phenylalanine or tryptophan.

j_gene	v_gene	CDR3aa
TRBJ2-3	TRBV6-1	CASQDRGQKDTQYF
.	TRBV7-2	CASSLAPTSGKGNEQFF
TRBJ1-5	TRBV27	CASSLGGHQPQHF
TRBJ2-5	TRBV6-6	CASSYSIGEGAETQYF
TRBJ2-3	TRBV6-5	CASSGPGGTYEQYF
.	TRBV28	CASSLSRTSRRSSYEQYF
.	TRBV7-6	CASSLIAGGETQYF
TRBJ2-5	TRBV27	CASSIKQGGTQYF
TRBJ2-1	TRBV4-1	CASSPRTNFPYNEQFF
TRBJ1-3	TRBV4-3	CASSQASGSGNTIYF
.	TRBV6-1	CASSETGYEQYF
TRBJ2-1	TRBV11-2	CASSLGQGGYNEQFF
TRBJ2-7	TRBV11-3	CASRNTGTEVFTAYEQYF
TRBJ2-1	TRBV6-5	CASSYSLAGANEQFF
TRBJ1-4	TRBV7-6	CASSPEETNEKLFF
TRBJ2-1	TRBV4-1	CASSQPGLAGEGNEQFF
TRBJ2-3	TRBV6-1	CASKVGVTTDTQYF
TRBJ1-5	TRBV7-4	CASRIRAGRPLLQPQHF
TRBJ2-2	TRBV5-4	CASSLGAAPSGELFF
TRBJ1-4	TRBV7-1	CASRAGQGVGKLFF
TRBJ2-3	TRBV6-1	CASSEALAGIDTQYF
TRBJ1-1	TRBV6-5	CASSIGVRNTEAFF
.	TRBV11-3	CASSSDGVEEQYF
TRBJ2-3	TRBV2	CASSEWWGSNTDTQYF
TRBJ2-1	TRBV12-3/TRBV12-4	CASRLGTSGSEEQFF
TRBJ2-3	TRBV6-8	CASRGVGTPNTDTQYF
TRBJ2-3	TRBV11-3	CASSGRNLGTQYF
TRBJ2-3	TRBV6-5	CASSYRSGAGTDTQYF
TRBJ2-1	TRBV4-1	CASSPYSGTNNEQFF
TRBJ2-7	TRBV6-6	CASSYWTSGTYEQYF
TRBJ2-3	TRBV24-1	CATSDSMGAFHASGRPDTQYF
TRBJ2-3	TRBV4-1	CASSQGRGTDTQYF
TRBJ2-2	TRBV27	CASSSRGGTGELFF
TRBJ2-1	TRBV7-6	CASSLIGDTNSYNEQFF
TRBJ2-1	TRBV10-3	CAISDKERYNEQFF
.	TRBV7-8	CASSALHRGLDYEQYF
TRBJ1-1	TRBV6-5	CASSYPPGRNTEAFF
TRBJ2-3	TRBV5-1	CASSLRSSGGADTQYF
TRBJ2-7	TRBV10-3	CAINPEGSYEQYF
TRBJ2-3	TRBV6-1	CASSEARASGTDTQYF
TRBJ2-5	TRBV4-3	CASSHPGASGSKTQYF
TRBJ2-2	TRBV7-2	CASSEGTGWTGELFF
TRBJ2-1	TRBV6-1	CASHPEQFF
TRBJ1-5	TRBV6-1	CASSGTANQPQHF
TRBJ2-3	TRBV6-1	CASSLTSGSADTQYF
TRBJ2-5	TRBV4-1	CASSRRLEETQYF
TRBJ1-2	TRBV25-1	CASSEFRGPFGGYTF
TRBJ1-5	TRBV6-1	CASSEARANQFVQPQHF